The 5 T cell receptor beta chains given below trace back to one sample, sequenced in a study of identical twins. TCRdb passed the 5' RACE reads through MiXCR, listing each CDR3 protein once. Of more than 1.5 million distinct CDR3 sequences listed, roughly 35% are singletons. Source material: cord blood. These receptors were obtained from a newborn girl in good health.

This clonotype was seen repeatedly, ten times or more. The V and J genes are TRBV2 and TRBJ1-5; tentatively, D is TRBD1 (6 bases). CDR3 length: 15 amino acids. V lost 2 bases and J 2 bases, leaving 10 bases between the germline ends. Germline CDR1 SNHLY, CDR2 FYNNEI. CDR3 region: CASSEYRDGNQPQHF. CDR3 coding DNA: TGTGCCAGCAGTGAATACAGGGATGGCAATCAGCCCCAGCATTTT.

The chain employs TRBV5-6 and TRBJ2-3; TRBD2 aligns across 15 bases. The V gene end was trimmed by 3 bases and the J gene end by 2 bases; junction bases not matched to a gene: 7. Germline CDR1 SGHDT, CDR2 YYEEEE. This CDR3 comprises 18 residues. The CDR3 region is CASSWGTSGGFSTDTQYF. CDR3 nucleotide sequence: TGTGCCAGCAGCTGGGGGACTAGCGGGGGGTTCTCCACAGATACGCAGTATTTT.

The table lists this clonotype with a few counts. The DNA for the CDR3 is TGTGCCAGCAGCTTAGGTACCGGGACAGGGATTATGAACACTGAAGCTTTCTTT. This codes for CASSLGTGTGIMNTEAFF. The chain has TRBV7-9 and TRBJ1-1; 9 bases match TRBD1. CDR3 size: 18 residues. CDR1 SEHNR and CDR2 FQNEAQ come from the germline V gene (reference sequence). The junction had 9 bases not matched to a gene; V was cut back by 1 base and J by 0 bases.

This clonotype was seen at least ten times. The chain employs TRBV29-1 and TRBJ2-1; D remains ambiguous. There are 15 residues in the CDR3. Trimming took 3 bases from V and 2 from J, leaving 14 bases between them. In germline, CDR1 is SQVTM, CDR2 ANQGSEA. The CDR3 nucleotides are TGCAGCGTTGATGGAGATGGGCGAGCCTACAATGAGCAGTTCTTC. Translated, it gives CSVDGDGRAYNEQFF.

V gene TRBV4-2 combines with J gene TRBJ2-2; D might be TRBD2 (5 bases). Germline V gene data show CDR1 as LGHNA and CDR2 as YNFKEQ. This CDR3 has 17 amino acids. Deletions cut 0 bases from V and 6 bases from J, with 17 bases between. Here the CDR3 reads CASSQDGLAGEAGELFF. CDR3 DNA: TGTGCCAGCAGCCAAGATGGGCTAGCCGGTGAGGCCGGGGAGCTGTTTTTT.